Presented here are 16 T cell receptor beta chains from one specimen sequenced in a study of control samples from healthy donors and cancer patients. The method was immunoSEQ multiplex PCR; TCRdb's version includes in-frame clones alone and lacks a portion of them. Of roughly 100,000 clones in the sample, around 89% are singletons; the top ten hold under 20%. Sequences were obtained from PBMCs. The receptors shown here come from a man between 60 and 75 years old with lung cancer.

The chain joins TRBV9 to TRBJ2-6; 7 bases map to TRBD1. V shed 3 bases and J 3 bases; nucleotides not matched to a gene: 9. The CDR3 extends over 17 amino acids. Germline assignment: CDR1 SGDLS and CDR2 YYNGEE. The CDR3 loop reads CASSAQGQQSGANVLTF. The DNA of the CDR3 is TGTGCCAGCAGCGCCCAGGGACAGCAAAGTGGGGCCAACGTCCTGACTTTC.

The chain uses TRBV7-6 and TRBJ2-1; D remains unclear. CDR3 length: 16 amino acids. Trimming cost V 2 bases and J 4 bases, with 15 bases left between them. Per germline, CDR1 SGHVS and CDR2 FNYEAQ. CDR3 nucleotide sequence: TGTGCCAGCAGCTTATCCGGACGGCAGATTTACAATGAGCAGTTCTTC. It codes for CASSLSGRQIYNEQFF.

This clone occurred once. The chain recombines TRBV10-3 with TRBJ1-1; D not resolved. Trimming removed 3 bases at V and 2 bases at J, with 10 bases between. In germline, CDR1 is ENHRY, CDR2 SYGVKD. The length of the CDR3 is 14 residues. The CDR3 bases are TGTGCCATCAGTGACCCCGGCCCAAACACTGAAGCTTTCTTT. Protein product: CAISDPGPNTEAFF.

The chain is built from TRBV2 and TRBJ1-1; no reliable D call. The germline V gene has CDR1 SNHLY and CDR2 FYNNEI. The V end lost 3 bases, the J end lost 9 bases, and 8 bases lay between the germline ends. This CDR3 is 11 amino acids long. The DNA for the CDR3 is TGTGCCAGCAGTGAGGAGAACAAAGCTTTCTTT. As protein: CASSEENKAFF.

The rearrangement joins TRBV19 to TRBJ2-5; tentative D call: TRBD1 (6 bases). V lost 4 bases to trimming and J lost 5 bases, with 14 bases between them. This CDR3 has 14 residues. The germline V gene has CDR1 LNHDA and CDR2 SQIVND (reference sequence). CDR3 in amino acids: CASSNPQGRETQYF. The CDR3 DNA reads TGTGCCAGTAGTAATCCCCAGGGGCGGGAGACCCAGTACTTC.

In this sample, this clone turned up a few times. The rearrangement links TRBV4-1 to TRBJ1-2; D not certain. CDR1 MGHRA and CDR2 YSYEKL come from the germline V gene. Trimming took off 0 bases at V and 4 bases at J, with 15 bases between the two ends. This CDR3 contains 16 residues. This CDR3 is CASSQDRAVGGYGYTF. The CDR3 nucleotides read TGCGCCAGCAGCCAAGATCGGGCGGTTGGAGGCTATGGCTACACCTTC.

The chain joins TRBV5-1 to TRBJ2-1, with D unclear. Trimming stripped 0 bases from V and 4 bases from J, with 5 bases between. CDR1 SGHRS and CDR2 YFSETQ come from the germline V gene. The CDR3 has 13 residues. For the CDR3, the DNA is TGCGCCAGCAGCTTGGGGGGTTACAATGAGCAGTTCTTC. Its protein is CASSLGGYNEQFF.

The V gene is TRBV4-1, the J gene TRBJ2-5, with 11 nucleotides matching TRBD2. Per the germline V gene, CDR1 is MGHRA and CDR2 is YSYEKL. J gave up 4 bases and V 2 bases, and 0 bases lay outside the gene matches. The CDR3 extends over 14 amino acids. CDR3 nucleotide sequence: TGCGCCAGCAGCCAACTAGCGGGAGGAGAGACCCAGTACTTC. Its protein is CASSQLAGGETQYF.

This clone was picked up a small number of times. The chain recombines TRBV30 with TRBJ1-3; tentatively, D is TRBD1 (5 bases). Germline V gene lookup returns CDR1 GTSNPN and CDR2 SVGIG (reference sequence). V was cut by 0 bases and J by 1 base, with 7 bases left in between. The CDR3 spans 14 residues. CDR3 nucleotides: TGTGCCTGGAGTGTACAGGAGTCTGGAAACACCATATATTTT. Translation: CAWSVQESGNTIYF.

The CDR3 nucleotides read TGTGCCAGCTCACCACCCCGGGGGCAGGATGAGACCCAGTACTTC. Translating gives CASSPPRGQDETQYF. This chain links TRBV18 with TRBJ2-5; TRBD1 or TRBD2 may be the D gene (6 bases each). Trimming removed 0 bases at V and 5 bases at J, with 13 bases between. From germline, CDR1 is KGHSH and CDR2 LQKENI. The CDR3 contains 15 residues.

The chain recombines TRBV7-9 with TRBJ1-6; 7 nucleotides agree with TRBD1. The CDR3 extends over 16 amino acids. The germline V gene encodes CDR1 SEHNR and CDR2 FQNEAQ (reference sequence). V lost 1 base, J lost 7 bases, and 7 bases stayed unmatched. The CDR3 loop is CASSLDGTAQNSPLHF. For the CDR3, the DNA is TGTGCCAGCAGCTTAGACGGGACAGCCCAAAATTCACCCCTCCACTTT.

The chain joins TRBV5-1 to TRBJ2-7; a weak D match, TRBD1 (6 bases). Germline loops: CDR1 SGHRS, CDR2 YFSETQ. The V end was cut by 0 bases, the J end by 11 bases, with 18 bases between. This CDR3 has 14 residues. The CDR3 DNA is TGCGCCAGCAGCTTGGAACAGGGTCTCACTGAGGAGTACTTC. It specifies CASSLEQGLTEEYF.

This sequence joins TRBV4-1 and TRBJ2-3; 7 bases are shared with TRBD1. CDR3 length equals 15 residues. Germline CDR1 reads MGHRA; CDR2 reads YSYEKL. V dropped 2 bases and J dropped 6; count of bases not matched to a gene: 8. CDR3 loop: CASSQPDRERDTQYF. CDR3 DNA: TGCGCCAGCAGCCAACCCGACAGGGAGAGGGATACGCAGTATTTT.

The rearrangement joins TRBV30 to TRBJ1-5; maybe TRBD1 (5 bases). Germline V gene sequence: CDR1 GTSNPN, CDR2 SVGIG (reference sequence). The CDR3 contains 13 residues. Trimming took off 2 bases at V and 1 base at J, with 6 bases between the two ends. CDR3 region: CAWSSGSNQPQHF. Written as DNA, the CDR3 is TGTGCCTGGAGTTCAGGGAGCAATCAGCCCCAGCATTTT.

The chain recombines TRBV7-2 with TRBJ2-3, with 14 bases lining up with TRBD2. Germline V lookup: CDR1 SGHTA, CDR2 FQGNSA. The length of the CDR3 is 17 residues. V was clipped by 8 bases and J by 0 bases; unmatched bases: 7. The CDR3, as DNA: TGTGCCAGCCCCCGGACTAGCGGGGGGCAAAGCACAGATACGCAGTATTTT. This sequence encodes CASPRTSGGQSTDTQYF.

V gene TRBV7-2 combines with J gene TRBJ1-1, with no clear D. This CDR3 region has 15 residues. V shed 5 bases and J shed 0 bases, with 13 bases lying between them. Germline loops: CDR1 SGHTA, CDR2 FQGNSA. The CDR3 here is CASSRQGLMNTEAFF. The CDR3 coding sequence is TGTGCCAGCAGCCGTCAAGGGTTAATGAACACTGAAGCTTTCTTT.